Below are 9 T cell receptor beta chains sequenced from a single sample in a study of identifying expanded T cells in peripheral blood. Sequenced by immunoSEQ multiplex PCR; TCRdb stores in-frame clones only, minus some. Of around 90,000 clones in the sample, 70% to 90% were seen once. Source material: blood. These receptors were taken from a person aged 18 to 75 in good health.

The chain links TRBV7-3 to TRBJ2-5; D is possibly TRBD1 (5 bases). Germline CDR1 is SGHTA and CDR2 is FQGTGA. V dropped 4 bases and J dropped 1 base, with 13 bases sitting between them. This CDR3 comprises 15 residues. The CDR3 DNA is TGTGCCAGCAGCTGGGGCGTGGGCAGCCAAGAGACCCAGTACTTC. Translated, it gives CASSWGVGSQETQYF.

The CDR3 loop is CASSEGGDTQYF. The CDR3 DNA reads TGTGCCAGCAGTGAGGGGGGGGATACGCAGTATTTT. The chain combines TRBV2 with TRBJ2-3, with 7 bases fitting TRBD2. Germline loops: CDR1 SNHLY, CDR2 FYNNEI. V trimming: 3 bases; J trimming: 6 bases; junction bases outside the gene matches: 0. CDR3 length equals 12 residues.

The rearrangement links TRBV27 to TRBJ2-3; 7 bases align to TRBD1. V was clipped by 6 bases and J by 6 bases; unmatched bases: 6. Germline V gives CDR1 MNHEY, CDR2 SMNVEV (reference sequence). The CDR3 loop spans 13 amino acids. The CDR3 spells CASRSGTADTQYF. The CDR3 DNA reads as TGTGCCAGCAGGAGTGGGACAGCGGATACGCAGTATTTT.

The CDR3 protein is CASNSAGTYEQYF. The CDR3 nucleotides are TGCGCCAGCAATTCGGCAGGGACTTACGAGCAGTACTTC. The J gene is TRBJ2-7, the V gene TRBV10-2; D might be TRBD2 (6 bases). The ends were cut back, 7 bases at V and 4 bases at J, with 14 bases in the middle. The CDR3 consists of 13 residues. Germline V gene sequence: CDR1 WSHSY, CDR2 SAAADI.

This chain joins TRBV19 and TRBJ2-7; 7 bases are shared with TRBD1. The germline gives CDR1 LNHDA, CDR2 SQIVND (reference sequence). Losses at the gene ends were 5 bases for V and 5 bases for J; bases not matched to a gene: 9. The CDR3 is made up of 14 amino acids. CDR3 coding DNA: TGTGCCAGTAGTCCCGCCAGGGGGTACGACGAGCAGTACTTC. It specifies CASSPARGYDEQYF.

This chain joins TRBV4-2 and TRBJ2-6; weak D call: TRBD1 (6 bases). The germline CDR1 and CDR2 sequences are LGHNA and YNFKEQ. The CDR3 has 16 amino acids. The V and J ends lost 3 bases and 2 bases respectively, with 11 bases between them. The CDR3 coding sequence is TGTGCCAGCAGCCAGGCGCAGGGGACTGGGGCCAACGTCCTGACTTTC. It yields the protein CASSQAQGTGANVLTF.

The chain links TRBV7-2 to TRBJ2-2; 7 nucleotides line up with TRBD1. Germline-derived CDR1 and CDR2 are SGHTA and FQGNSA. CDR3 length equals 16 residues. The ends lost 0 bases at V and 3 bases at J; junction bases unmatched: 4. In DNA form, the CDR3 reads TGTGCCAGCAGCTTAGCACAGGGGATGGACACCGGGGAGCTGTTTTTT. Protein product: CASSLAQGMDTGELFF.

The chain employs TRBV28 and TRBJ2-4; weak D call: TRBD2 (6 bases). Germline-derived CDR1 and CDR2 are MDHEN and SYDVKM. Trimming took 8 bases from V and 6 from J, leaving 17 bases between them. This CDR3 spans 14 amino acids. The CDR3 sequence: CASSSRDRPNIQYF. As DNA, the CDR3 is TGTGCCAGCTCGTCGCGGGACCGGCCAAACATTCAGTACTTC.

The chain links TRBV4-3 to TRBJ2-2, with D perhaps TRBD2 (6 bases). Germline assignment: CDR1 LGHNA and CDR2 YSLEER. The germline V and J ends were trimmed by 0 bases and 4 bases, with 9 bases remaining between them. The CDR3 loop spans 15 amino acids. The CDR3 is CASSQDRESTGELFF. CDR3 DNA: TGCGCCAGCAGCCAAGACCGGGAGAGCACCGGGGAGCTGTTTTTT.